The clone carrying this TCR beta chain occurred many times. Its antigen remains unknown. The sample is drawn from a study of early T cells in non-severe SARS-CoV-2 infection. Whole-study context: Sequencing targeted bulk RNA from unsorted whole blood, leaving chains unpaired.

Broader study findings: In VDJdb matching, anti-spike CD8 responses were favored while private and CD4 specificities went missing.

cDNA molecules, individually, were tagged with unique molecular identifiers. TCRdb recomputed calls from the 5' RACE reads with MiXCR, one row per CDR3 protein. The top ten clones hold 3% to 4.5% of a sample with about 58,000 distinct CDR3 sequences, over 10% of them seen once. The source is an adult who was a healthcare worker with PCR-confirmed SARS-CoV-2 infection or an uninfected control (not recorded which). Sequencing input: whole blood.

CDR3 bases: TGTGCCAGCAGCTACCGGCAACGTTATAATTCACCCCTCCACTTT. Its protein product is CASSYRQRYNSPLHF. The chain links TRBV5-6 to TRBJ1-6; D is unclear. Trimming cost V 3 bases and J 4 bases, with 11 bases left between them. CDR1 is SGHDT and CDR2 is YYEEEE in the germline V gene. This CDR3 has 15 residues. Full variable domain (rest looked up from reference TRBV5-6 and TRBJ1-6): DAGVTQSPTHLIKTRGQQVTLRCSPKSGHDTVSWYQQALGQGPQFIFQYYEEEERQRGNFPDRFSGHQFPNYSSELNVNALLLGDSALYLCASSYRQRYNSPLHFGNGTRLTVT.